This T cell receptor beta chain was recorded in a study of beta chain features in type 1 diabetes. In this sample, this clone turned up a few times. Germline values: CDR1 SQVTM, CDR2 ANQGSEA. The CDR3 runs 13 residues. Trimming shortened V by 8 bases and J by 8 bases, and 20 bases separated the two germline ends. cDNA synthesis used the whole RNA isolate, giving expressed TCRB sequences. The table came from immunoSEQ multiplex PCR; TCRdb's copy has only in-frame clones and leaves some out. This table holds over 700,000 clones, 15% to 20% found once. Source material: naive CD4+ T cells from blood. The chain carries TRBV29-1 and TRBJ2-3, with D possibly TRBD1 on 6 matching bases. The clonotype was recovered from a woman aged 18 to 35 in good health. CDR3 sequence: CSTTLNRAITQYF. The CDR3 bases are TGCAGCACCACGCTGAACAGGGCCATTACGCAGTATTTT.